The clone carrying this T cell receptor beta chain was recorded a few times. The antigen is unknown. Each CDR3 protein is one row after TCRdb ran MiXCR on the 5' RACE reads. The sample consists of 75,000 to 95,000 distinct CDR3 sequences, about 13% of them appearing once. The record originates from a study of T-cell memory formation after mild COVID-19. Whole-study context: Largely donor-specific TCR clusters were found.

Findings and caveats of the study: Later expanders leaned toward CD4+, whereas clones contracting from day 15 to 85 were balanced CD4/CD8. The CD4+ clones that contracted clustered mainly within CM and EM, and the CD8+ clones concentrated in EMRA. In pre-infection memory, a portion of responding clones appeared, which suggested that cross-reactive memory joined.

V lost 5 bases, J lost 2 bases, and 14 bases stayed unmatched. This CDR3 has 17 amino acids. Germline-derived CDR1 and CDR2 are SEHNR and FQNEAQ (reference sequence). The chain carries TRBV7-9 and TRBJ2-7; TRBD1 aligns across 8 bases. This clonotype originated in an adult woman who had mild COVID-19 (a few samples of this study predate the infection). Cell type and time point are not known. Sequencing used PBMCs or a T cell subset sorted from them (not recorded which). For the CDR3, the DNA is TGTGCCAGCAGCCGAGACGCGGCGGACAGGGAAACCTACGAGCAGTACTTC. Its translation is CASSRDAADRETYEQYF.